This T cell receptor (beta chain) is from a study of OX40 agonist ivuxolimab in advanced cancers. Sequencing used immunoSEQ multiplex PCR; TCRdb keeps in-frame clones, though not all of them. The sample holds tens of thousands of clones, 75% to 90% seen once. This CDR3 region has 13 residues. Between the trimmed V and J ends, which lost 0 bases and 7 bases, there was a span of 9 bases. Looked up from germline, CDR1 is GTSNPN and CDR2 is SVGIG (reference sequence). The V and J genes are TRBV30 and TRBJ1-4; D might be TRBD1 (5 bases). The sequence derives from an adult with an advanced solid tumor such as melanoma, head and neck, liver or kidney cancer. The input for sequencing was CD4+ or CD8+ T cells sorted from blood, taken in a trial of the OX40 agonist ivuxolimab. The CDR3 bases are TGTGCCTGGAGTGTACTTCAGGGTGAAAAACTGTTTTTT. This codes for CAWSVLQGEKLFF. The complete variable domain, with remaining parts taken from reference TRBV30 and TRBJ1-4, reads SQTIHQWPATLVQPVGSPLSLECTVEGTSNPNLYWYRQAAGRGLQLLFYSVGIGQISSEVPQNLSASRPQDRQFILSSKKLLLSDSGFYLCAWSVLQGEKLFFGSGTQLSVL.